This is a list of T cell receptor beta chains from one sample in a study of control samples from healthy donors and cancer patients. Sequencing used immunoSEQ multiplex PCR; TCRdb keeps in-frame clones, though not all of them. Of around 200,000 clones listed, 75% to 95% are singletons. The sequenced sample consisted of blood. Receptors were obtained from a woman aged 30 to 39 in good health. Both conserved end residues are part of each CDR3. The D gene is left open where the match is weak. Some rows mark clone size as missing; the rest say once, few, many or name a class of expanded clone.

>TRBV16|TRBD2|NA|TRBJ2-2
TGTGCCAGCAGCCTTCCGGGACTAGGAAGCACCGGGGAGCTGTTTTTT
CASSLPGLGSTGELFF
>TRBV27|TRBD1|NA|TRBJ2-5
TGTGCCAGCACCCTTACAGGGGGCAACCAAGAGACCCAGTACTTC
CASTLTGGNQETQYF
>TRBV5-1|TRBD2|few|TRBJ2-2
TGCGCCAGCAGCCCGACTAGCGGGGGAACCGGGGAGCTGTTTTTT
CASSPTSGGTGELFF
>TRBV10-1|NA|NA|TRBJ2-6
TGCGCCAGCAGTGAGTCAGTTCTCTCTGGGGCCAACGTCCTGACTTTC
CASSESVLSGANVLTF
>TRBV6-2/TRBV6-3|TRBD2|few|TRBJ2-2
TGTGCCAGCAGTTACGGGACTAGCGCCGGGGAGCTGTTTTTT
CASSYGTSAGELFF
>TRBV12-5|TRBD1|NA|TRBJ1-2
TGTGCTAGTGGTTTGGGACAGGGGAACTATGGCTACACCTTC
CASGLGQGNYGYTF
>TRBV18|TRBD2|NA|TRBJ2-7
TGTGCCAGCTCACCGATAGCGGGAGGGGACTACGAGCAGTACTTC
CASSPIAGGDYEQYF
>TRBV7-2|NA|NA|TRBJ2-1
TGTGCCAGCAGTCCGACTAGTCTTGAGCAGTTCTTC
CASSPTSLEQFF
>TRBV7-3|NA|NA|TRBJ2-2
TGTGCCAGCAGCTTAACCCCAGGGGTCACCGGGGAGCTGTTTTTT
CASSLTPGVTGELFF
>TRBV4-1|TRBD1|NA|TRBJ1-1
TGCGCCAGCAGCCATCCTGGACAGGGAACTGAAGCTTTCTTT
CASSHPGQGTEAFF
>TRBV2|NA|NA|TRBJ1-4
TGTGCCAGCAGTGTACAGCGTCCAACTAATGAAAAACTGTTTTTT
CASSVQRPTNEKLFF
>TRBV4-1|TRBD2|NA|TRBJ2-5
TGCGCCAGCAGCCAAACTAGCGGACTCCAAGAGACCCAGTACTTC
CASSQTSGLQETQYF
>TRBV19|TRBD1|NA|TRBJ1-2
TGTGCCAGTAGTATCGGACAGGTTTTCCTTTATGGCTACACCTTC
CASSIGQVFLYGYTF
>TRBV19|NA|NA|TRBJ2-2
TGTGCCAGTAGTTGGCGCACCGGGGAGCTGTTTTTT
CASSWRTGELFF
>TRBV5-6|NA|NA|TRBJ1-2
TGTGCCAGCAGCTTGGGACAGATCTATGGCTACACCTTC
CASSLGQIYGYTF
>TRBV6-2/TRBV6-3|TRBD2|once|TRBJ2-1
TGTGCCAGCAGTGGAAGCGGGAGTCGTAATGAGCAGTTCTTC
CASSGSGSRNEQFF
>TRBV7-2|NA|NA|TRBJ2-3
TGTGCCAGCAGCTTAGGGGAAGGTGGGCAGTATTTT
CASSLGEGGQYF
>TRBV19|NA|NA|TRBJ2-2
TGTGCCAGTAGTCCCCAGAGGGGGGAAACCGGGGAGCTGTTTTTT
CASSPQRGETGELFF
>TRBV6-1|NA|few|TRBJ1-6
TGTGCCAGCAGTGAAGGCAGGGGTAATTCACCCCTCCACTTT
CASSEGRGNSPLHF
>TRBV2|TRBD1|NA|TRBJ1-6
TGTGCCAGCAGGGACAGGAGTAGGAGTGGATCACCCCTCCACTTT
CASRDRSRSGSPLHF
>TRBV11-2|TRBD1|NA|TRBJ1-1
TGTGCCAGCAGCTCTGGGACAGGGGGCGTGGACACTGAAGCTTTCTTT
CASSSGTGGVDTEAFF
>TRBV7-3|NA|once|TRBJ1-1
TGTGCCAGCAGCTGGGGGTCAAACACTGAAGCTTTCTTT
CASSWGSNTEAFF
>TRBV3-1/TRBV3-2|TRBD2|NA|TRBJ2-7
TGTGCCAGCAGCCCCCGGACTAGCGGGAGGTACGAGCAGTACTTC
CASSPRTSGRYEQYF
>TRBV15|TRBD2|few|TRBJ2-3
TGTGCCACCAGCAGAGATGGGATAGCGGGGGTCACAGATACGCAGTATTTT
CATSRDGIAGVTDTQYF
>TRBV27|TRBD2|NA|TRBJ2-2
TGTGCCAGCAGCCCCTTAGCGGGAGGGAAGACCGGGGAGCTGTTTTTT
CASSPLAGGKTGELFF
>TRBV27|TRBD1|once|TRBJ2-2
TGTGCCAGTTCCCGGGACAGGGGAGTCACCGGGGAGCTGTTTTTT
CASSRDRGVTGELFF
>TRBV10-1|NA|few|TRBJ2-1
TGCGCCAGCAGCGATAGCAATGAGCAGTTCTTC
CASSDSNEQFF
>TRBV19|NA|NA|TRBJ2-6
TGTGCCAGTAGTATAATAGAGTTCTCTGGGGCCAACGTCCTGACTTTC
CASSIIEFSGANVLTF
>TRBV27|NA|few|TRBJ2-7
TGTGCCAGCAGTTTAGACAGCTCCTACGAGCAGTACTTC
CASSLDSSYEQYF
>TRBV5-1|NA|NA|TRBJ2-4
TGCGCCAGCAGCTCCCCCGACAGGGGAGGGGACATTCAGTACTTC
CASSSPDRGGDIQYF
>TRBV28|NA|NA|TRBJ1-1
TGTGCCAGCAGCCGAAGACAGCCGAGGAACACTGAAGCTTTCTTT
CASSRRQPRNTEAFF
>TRBV25-1|NA|NA|TRBJ2-6
TGTGCCAGCAGTGAATATCGGGGCTCTGGGGCCAACGTCCTGACTTTC
CASSEYRGSGANVLTF
>TRBV3-1/TRBV3-2|NA|NA|TRBJ1-1
TGTGCCAGCAGCCGAGGGGGAAGGACTGAAGCTTTCTTT
CASSRGGRTEAFF
>TRBV5-6|NA|NA|TRBJ2-7
TGTGCCAGCAGCTTCTGGGGGACTTCCTACGAGCAGTACTTC
CASSFWGTSYEQYF
>TRBV7-8|TRBD1|NA|TRBJ2-7
TGTGCCAGCAGCCCGGGACAGGGAACGGCCTACGAGCAGTACTTC
CASSPGQGTAYEQYF